The 12 T cell receptor beta chains presented below share a single source sample, sequenced in a study of cytomegalovirus exposure and HLA in healthy donors. It was with 60 Vbeta and 13 Jbeta primers that the PCR ran. Libraries were prepared by immunoSEQ multiplex PCR; TCRdb keeps only in-frame clonotypes and omits some of them. The sample holds around 140,000 clones, just under 85% seen once. Material for sequencing was PBMCs. Receptors were obtained from an older woman in good health and CMV-seropositive.

This chain links TRBV5-1 with TRBJ2-5, with 8 bases identical to TRBD2. Germline assignment: CDR1 SGHRS and CDR2 YFSETQ. The CDR3 loop spans 13 amino acids. Trimming took 5 bases from V and 2 from J; bases not matched to a gene: 2. CDR3 protein: CASRLAGQETQYF. The CDR3, as DNA: TGCGCCAGCAGGTTAGCGGGACAAGAGACCCAGTACTTC. Drawing the rest from reference TRBV5-1 and TRBJ2-5, the complete variable domain is KAGVTQTPRYLIKTRGQQVTLSCSPISGHRSVSWYQQTPGQGLQFLFEYFSETQRNKGNFPGRFSGRQFSNSRSEMNVSTLELGDSALYLCASRLAGQETQYFGPGTRLLVL.

The chain couples TRBV30 to TRBJ1-1; 8 bases are a match to TRBD1. The junction had 1 base not matched to a gene; V was cut back by 3 bases and J by 7 bases. This CDR3 spans 11 amino acids. Germline V gives CDR1 GTSNPN, CDR2 SVGIG (reference sequence). CDR3 protein: CAWSGQGEAFF. For the CDR3, the DNA is TGTGCCTGGAGCGGACAGGGTGAAGCTTTCTTT.

The gene calls are TRBV7-9 and TRBJ2-1; no definite D call. V was trimmed by 1 base and J by 0 bases, leaving 10 bases between them. There are 16 residues in the CDR3. Looked up from germline, CDR1 is SEHNR and CDR2 is FQNEAQ (reference sequence). DNA of the CDR3: TGTGCCAGCAGCTTAGAAGTTCCGAGCTCCTACAATGAGCAGTTCTTC. Protein product: CASSLEVPSSYNEQFF.

The rearrangement joins TRBV6-1 to TRBJ2-7; TRBD1 matches 11 bases. After removal of 8 bases from V and 6 bases from J, the junction contained 12 bases not matched to a gene. Germline V lookup: CDR1 MNHNS, CDR2 SASEGT. The CDR3 has 15 amino acids. CDR3 residues: CASLKGQGVFAEQYF. CDR3 bases: TGTGCCAGCCTTAAGGGACAGGGGGTATTCGCCGAGCAGTACTTC.

The genes are TRBV4-1 and TRBJ2-3, with D possibly being TRBD2 (6 bases). The germline CDR1 and CDR2 sequences are MGHRA and YSYEKL. CDR3 length: 15 residues. Deletions cut 4 bases from V and 3 bases from J, with 14 bases between. CDR3 DNA: TGCGCCAGCAGCCGGGTCCTGGGGAGGACAGATACGCAGTATTTT. Protein sequence: CASSRVLGRTDTQYF.

The table lists this clone with a few counts. The V gene is TRBV5-4, the J gene TRBJ2-2; TRBD1 is a possible D gene (5 bases). Trimming stripped 0 bases from V and 5 bases from J, with 11 bases between. The CDR3 totals 15 residues. The V gene's germline CDR1 is SGHNT and CDR2 YYREEE (reference sequence). The CDR3 reads CASSLDLKGTGELFF. Here the CDR3 DNA reads TGTGCCAGCAGCTTGGACCTAAAGGGGACCGGGGAGCTGTTTTTT.

The count of this clone is one. V and J are TRBV30 and TRBJ2-4; TRBD2 aligns across 10 bases. The junction had 10 bases not matched to a gene; V was cut back by 5 bases and J by 0 bases. CDR1 is GTSNPN and CDR2 is SVGIG in the germline V gene (reference sequence). CDR3 length equals 17 residues. The DNA of the CDR3 is TGTGCCTGGCAGACTAGCGGGCACTTCCTAGCCAAAAACATTCAGTACTTC. It codes for CAWQTSGHFLAKNIQYF.

V and J are TRBV4-2 and TRBJ2-1, with 9 bases matching TRBD2. The CDR3 length is 16 residues. V trimming: 0 bases; J trimming: 9 bases; junction bases outside the gene matches: 9. The germline V gene has CDR1 LGHNA and CDR2 YNFKEQ. This chain's CDR3 is CASSQDTGLAASEQFF. In nucleotides, the CDR3 is TGTGCCAGCAGCCAAGATACGGGACTAGCAGCGTCTGAGCAGTTCTTC.

The chain uses TRBV6-5 and TRBJ2-7, with a tentative D call TRBD2 (5 bases). This CDR3 spans 13 amino acids. The germline gives CDR1 MNHEY, CDR2 SVGAGI. The V end was cut by 5 bases, the J end by 3 bases, with 11 bases between. The CDR3 protein is CASSRRGGYEQYF. The CDR3 bases are TGTGCCAGCAGTCGCCGAGGAGGCTACGAGCAGTACTTC.

The chain is built from TRBV28 and TRBJ2-1, with D possibly TRBD2 on 7 matching bases. Germline lookup yields CDR1 MDHEN and CDR2 SYDVKM. Trimming pared 2 bases from V and 9 bases from J, leaving 14 bases between. The CDR3 covers 14 residues. Written as DNA, the CDR3 is TGTGCCAGCAGTTTAGGGCAGGGAGGGGGTGAGCAGTTCTTC. Residues: CASSLGQGGGEQFF.

The CDR3 here is CASSTRGQPNYGYTF. The CDR3 DNA sequence: TGTGCCAGCAGCACCCGGGGACAGCCTAACTATGGCTACACCTTC. This chain joins TRBV7-2 and TRBJ1-2, with 7 positions matching TRBD1. The V segment lost 5 bases and the J segment 0 bases; nucleotides outside the gene matches: 6. Germline assignment: CDR1 SGHTA and CDR2 FQGNSA. The CDR3 is 15 amino acids. Supplemented by reference TRBV7-2 and TRBJ1-2, the full variable domain reads GAGVSQSPSNKVTEKGKDVELRCDPISGHTALYWYRQSLGQGLEFLIYFQGNSAPDKSGLPSDRFSAERTGGSVSTLTIQRTQQEDSAVYLCASSTRGQPNYGYTFGSGTRLTVV.

Regarding this clone: Within the sample, other DNA sequences also encode this same CDR3. The chain uses TRBV28 and TRBJ1-5, with D possibly being TRBD1 (6 bases). Germline CDR1 MDHEN, CDR2 SYDVKM. This CDR3 comprises 12 residues. V was cut by 5 bases and J by 7 bases, with 9 bases left in between. The CDR3 bases are TGTGCCAGCAGTCTACAGGGCCAGCCCCAGCATTTT. Its protein product is CASSLQGQPQHF.